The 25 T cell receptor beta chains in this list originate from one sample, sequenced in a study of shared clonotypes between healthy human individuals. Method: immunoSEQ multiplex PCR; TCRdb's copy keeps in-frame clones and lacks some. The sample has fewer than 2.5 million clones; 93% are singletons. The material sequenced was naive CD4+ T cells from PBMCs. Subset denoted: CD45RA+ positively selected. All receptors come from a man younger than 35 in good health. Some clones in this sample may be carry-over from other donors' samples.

The chain's CDR3 is CASRTLAGGFANTGELFF. CDR3 DNA: TGTGCCAGCAGAACACTAGCGGGAGGATTCGCGAACACCGGGGAGCTGTTTTTT. The rearrangement joins TRBV11-2 to TRBJ2-2; 12 nucleotides align to TRBD2. The CDR3 has 18 amino acids. V lost 6 bases and J lost 0; bases outside the gene matches: 8. Germline V gene data show CDR1 as SGHAT and CDR2 as FQNNGV.

CDR3 DNA: TGTGCCAGCAGCTTAGTTTCGGTGGGCGGGCTTAATGAAAAACTGTTTTTT. This gives the protein CASSLVSVGGLNEKLFF. The V and J genes are TRBV7-9 and TRBJ1-4, with unresolved D. This CDR3 has 17 amino acids. Germline V gene data show CDR1 as SEHNR and CDR2 as FQNEAQ (reference sequence). V was trimmed by 1 base and J by 4 bases, leaving 16 bases between them.

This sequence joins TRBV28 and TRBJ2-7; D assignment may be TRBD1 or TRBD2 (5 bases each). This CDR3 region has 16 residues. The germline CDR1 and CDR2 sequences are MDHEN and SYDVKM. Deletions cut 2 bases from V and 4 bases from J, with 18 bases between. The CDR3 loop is CASSLGSGGTPYEQYF. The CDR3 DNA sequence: TGTGCCAGCAGTTTAGGATCCGGTGGGACCCCTTACGAGCAGTACTTC. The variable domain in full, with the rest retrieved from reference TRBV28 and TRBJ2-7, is DVKVTQSSRYLVKRTGEKVFLECVQDMDHENMFWYRQDPGLGLRLIYFSYDVKMKEKGDIPEGYSVSREKKERFSLILESASTNQTSMYLCASSLGSGGTPYEQYFGPGTRLTVT.

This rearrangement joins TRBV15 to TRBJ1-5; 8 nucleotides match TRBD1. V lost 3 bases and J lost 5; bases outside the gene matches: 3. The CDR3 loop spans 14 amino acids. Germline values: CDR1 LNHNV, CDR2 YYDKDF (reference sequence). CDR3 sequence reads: CATSRRQGHQPQHF. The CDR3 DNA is TGTGCCACCAGCAGGCGACAGGGGCATCAGCCCCAGCATTTT.

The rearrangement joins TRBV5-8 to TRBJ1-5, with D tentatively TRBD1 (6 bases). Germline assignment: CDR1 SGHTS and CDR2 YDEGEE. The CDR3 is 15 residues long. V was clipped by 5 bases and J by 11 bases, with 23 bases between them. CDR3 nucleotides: TGTGCCAGCAGTCCCGGGGGGCCGATCGAAACGGCCCAGCATTTT. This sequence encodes CASSPGGPIETAQHF.

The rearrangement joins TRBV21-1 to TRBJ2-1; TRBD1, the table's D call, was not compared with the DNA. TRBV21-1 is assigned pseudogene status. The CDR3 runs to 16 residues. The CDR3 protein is CASSKRTGALGNEQFF. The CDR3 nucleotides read TGTGCCAGCAGCAAACGGACAGGGGCCCTTGGGAATGAGCAGTTCTTC.

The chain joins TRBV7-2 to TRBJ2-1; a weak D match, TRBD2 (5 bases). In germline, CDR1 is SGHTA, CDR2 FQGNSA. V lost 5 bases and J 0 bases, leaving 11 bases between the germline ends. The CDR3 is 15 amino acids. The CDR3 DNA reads TGTGCCAGCAGCACTGGACTCGCCTCCTACAATGAGCAGTTCTTC. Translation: CASSTGLASYNEQFF. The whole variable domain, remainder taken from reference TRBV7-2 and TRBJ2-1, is GAGVSQSPSNKVTEKGKDVELRCDPISGHTALYWYRQSLGQGLEFLIYFQGNSAPDKSGLPSDRFSAERTGGSVSTLTIQRTQQEDSAVYLCASSTGLASYNEQFFGPGTRLTVL.

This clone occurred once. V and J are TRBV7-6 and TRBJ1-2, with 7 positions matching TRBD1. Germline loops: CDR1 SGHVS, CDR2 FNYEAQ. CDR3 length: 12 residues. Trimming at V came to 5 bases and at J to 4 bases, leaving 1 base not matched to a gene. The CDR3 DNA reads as TGTGCCAGCAGCGACAGGGTCTATGGCTACACCTTC. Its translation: CASSDRVYGYTF.

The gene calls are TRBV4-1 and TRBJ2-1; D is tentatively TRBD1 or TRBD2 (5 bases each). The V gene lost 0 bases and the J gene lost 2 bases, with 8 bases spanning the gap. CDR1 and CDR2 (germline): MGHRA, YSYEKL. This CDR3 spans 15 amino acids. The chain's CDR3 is CASSQEPGPYNEQFF. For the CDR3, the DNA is TGCGCCAGCAGCCAAGAACCGGGACCCTACAATGAGCAGTTCTTC.

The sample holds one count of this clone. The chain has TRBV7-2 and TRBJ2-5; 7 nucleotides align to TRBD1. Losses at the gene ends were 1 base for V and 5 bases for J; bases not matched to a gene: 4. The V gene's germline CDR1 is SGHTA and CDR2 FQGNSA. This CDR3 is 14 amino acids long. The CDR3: CASSLGTGGETQYF. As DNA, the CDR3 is TGTGCCAGCAGCTTAGGGACAGGTGGCGAGACCCAGTACTTC.

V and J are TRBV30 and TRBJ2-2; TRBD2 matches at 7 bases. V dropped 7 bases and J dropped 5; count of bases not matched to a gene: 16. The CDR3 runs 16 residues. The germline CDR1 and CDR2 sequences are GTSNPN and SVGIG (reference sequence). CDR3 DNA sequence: TGTGCCTTACCAAGATCGGGGGGAAAGAATACCGGGGAGCTGTTTTTT. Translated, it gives CALPRSGGKNTGELFF.

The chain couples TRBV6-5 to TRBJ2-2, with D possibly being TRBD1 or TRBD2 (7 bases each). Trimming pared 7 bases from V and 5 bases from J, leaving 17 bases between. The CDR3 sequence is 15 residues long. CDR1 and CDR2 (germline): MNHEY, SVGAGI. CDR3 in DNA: TGTGCCAGCAAGTATACAGGGGAGGGGACCGGGGAGCTGTTTTTT. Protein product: CASKYTGEGTGELFF.

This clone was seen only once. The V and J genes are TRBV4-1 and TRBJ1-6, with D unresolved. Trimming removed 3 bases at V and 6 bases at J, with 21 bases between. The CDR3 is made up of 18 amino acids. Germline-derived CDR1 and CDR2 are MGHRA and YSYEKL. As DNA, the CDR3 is TGCGCCAGCAGCCAGGATCGGGCCCGGGGATCTATTAATTCACCCCTCCACTTT. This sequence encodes CASSQDRARGSINSPLHF.

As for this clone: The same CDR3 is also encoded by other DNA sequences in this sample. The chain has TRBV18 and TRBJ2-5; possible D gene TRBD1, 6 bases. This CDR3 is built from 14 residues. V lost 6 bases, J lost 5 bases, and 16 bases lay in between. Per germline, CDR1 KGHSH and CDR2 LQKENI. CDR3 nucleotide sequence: TGTGCCAGCTCCCCATTAACAGGGCGGGAGACCCAGTACTTC. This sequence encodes CASSPLTGRETQYF. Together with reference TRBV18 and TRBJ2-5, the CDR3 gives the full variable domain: NAGVMQNPRHLVRRRGQEARLRCSPMKGHSHVYWYRQLPEEGLKFMVYLQKENIIDESGMPKERFSAEFPKEGPSILRIQQVVRGDSAAYFCASSPLTGRETQYFGPGTRLLVL.

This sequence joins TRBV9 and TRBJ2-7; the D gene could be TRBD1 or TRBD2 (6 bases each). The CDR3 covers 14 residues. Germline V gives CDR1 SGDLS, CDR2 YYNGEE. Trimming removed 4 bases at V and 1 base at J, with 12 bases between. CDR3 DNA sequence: TGTGCCAGCAGCACGCGGGACATTTCCTACGAGCAGTACTTC. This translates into CASSTRDISYEQYF.

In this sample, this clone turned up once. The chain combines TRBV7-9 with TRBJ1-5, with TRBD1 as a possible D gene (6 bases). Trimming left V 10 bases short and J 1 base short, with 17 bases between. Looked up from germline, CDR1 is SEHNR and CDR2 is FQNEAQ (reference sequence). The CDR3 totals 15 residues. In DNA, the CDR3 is TGTGCCACCTTTGCCACAGGGCAAAGCAATCAGCCCCAGCATTTT. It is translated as CATFATGQSNQPQHF.

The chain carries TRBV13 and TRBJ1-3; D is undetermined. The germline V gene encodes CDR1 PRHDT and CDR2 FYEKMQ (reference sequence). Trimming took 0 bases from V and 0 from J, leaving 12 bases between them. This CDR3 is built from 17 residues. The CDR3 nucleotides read TGTGCCAGCAGCTTAGGAGGCCAGAAAATCTCTGGAAACACCATATATTTT. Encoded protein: CASSLGGQKISGNTIYF.

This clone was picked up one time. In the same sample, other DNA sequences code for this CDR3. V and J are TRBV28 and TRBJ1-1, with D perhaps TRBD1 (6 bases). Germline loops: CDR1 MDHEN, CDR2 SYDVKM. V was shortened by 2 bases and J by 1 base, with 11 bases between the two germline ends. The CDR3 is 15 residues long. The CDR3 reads CASSLGGPGNTEAFF. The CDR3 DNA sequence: TGTGCCAGCAGTTTAGGGGGCCCGGGGAACACTGAAGCTTTCTTT.

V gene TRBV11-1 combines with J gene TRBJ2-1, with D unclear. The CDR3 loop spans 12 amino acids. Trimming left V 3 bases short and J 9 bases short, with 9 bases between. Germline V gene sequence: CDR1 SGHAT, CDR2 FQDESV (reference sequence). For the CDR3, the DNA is TGTGCCAGCAGCTTGGATTGGAGTGAGCAGTTCTTC. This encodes CASSLDWSEQFF.

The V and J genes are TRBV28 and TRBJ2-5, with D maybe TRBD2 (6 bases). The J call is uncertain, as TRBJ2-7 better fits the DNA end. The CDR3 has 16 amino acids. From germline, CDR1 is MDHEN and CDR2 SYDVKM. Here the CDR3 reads CASSSPGDFKTYEQYF. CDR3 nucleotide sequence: TGTGCCAGCAGTTCTCCCGGGGACTTTAAAACCTACGAGCAGTACTTC.

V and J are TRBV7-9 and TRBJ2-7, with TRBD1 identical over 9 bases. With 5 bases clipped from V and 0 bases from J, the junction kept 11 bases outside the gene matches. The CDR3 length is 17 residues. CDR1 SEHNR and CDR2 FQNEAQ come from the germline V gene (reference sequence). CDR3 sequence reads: CASSLRGDRALSYEQYF. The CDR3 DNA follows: TGTGCCAGCAGCCTACGGGGGGACAGGGCCCTCTCCTACGAGCAGTACTTC.

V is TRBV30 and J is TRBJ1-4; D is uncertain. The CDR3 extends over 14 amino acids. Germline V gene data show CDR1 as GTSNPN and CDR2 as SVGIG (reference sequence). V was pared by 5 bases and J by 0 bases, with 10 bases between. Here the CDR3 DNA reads TGTGCCTGGGCTCCCAAGGCAACTAATGAAAAACTGTTTTTT. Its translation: CAWAPKATNEKLFF. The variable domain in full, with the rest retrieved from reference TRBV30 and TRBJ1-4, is SQTIHQWPATLVQPVGSPLSLECTVEGTSNPNLYWYRQAAGRGLQLLFYSVGIGQISSEVPQNLSASRPQDRQFILSSKKLLLSDSGFYLCAWAPKATNEKLFFGSGTQLSVL.

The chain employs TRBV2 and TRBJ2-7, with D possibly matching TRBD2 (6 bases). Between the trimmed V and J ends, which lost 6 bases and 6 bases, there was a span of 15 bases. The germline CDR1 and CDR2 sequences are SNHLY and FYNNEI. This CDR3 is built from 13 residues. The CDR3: CASSQRAAGEQYF. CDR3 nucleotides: TGTGCCAGCAGCCAGCGGGCCGCCGGCGAGCAGTACTTC.

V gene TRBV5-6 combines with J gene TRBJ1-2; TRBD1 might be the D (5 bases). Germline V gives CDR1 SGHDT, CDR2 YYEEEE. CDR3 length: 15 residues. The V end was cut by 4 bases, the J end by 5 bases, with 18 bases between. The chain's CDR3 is CASSRPGTERYGYTF. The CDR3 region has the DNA TGTGCCAGCAGCCGCCCGGGGACGGAGAGATATGGCTACACCTTC.

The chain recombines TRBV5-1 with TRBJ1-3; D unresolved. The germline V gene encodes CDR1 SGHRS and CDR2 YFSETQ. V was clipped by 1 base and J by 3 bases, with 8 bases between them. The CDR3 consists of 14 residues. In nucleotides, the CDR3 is TGCGCCAGCAGCTTGATCCCAGATGGAAACACCATATATTTT. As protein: CASSLIPDGNTIYF.